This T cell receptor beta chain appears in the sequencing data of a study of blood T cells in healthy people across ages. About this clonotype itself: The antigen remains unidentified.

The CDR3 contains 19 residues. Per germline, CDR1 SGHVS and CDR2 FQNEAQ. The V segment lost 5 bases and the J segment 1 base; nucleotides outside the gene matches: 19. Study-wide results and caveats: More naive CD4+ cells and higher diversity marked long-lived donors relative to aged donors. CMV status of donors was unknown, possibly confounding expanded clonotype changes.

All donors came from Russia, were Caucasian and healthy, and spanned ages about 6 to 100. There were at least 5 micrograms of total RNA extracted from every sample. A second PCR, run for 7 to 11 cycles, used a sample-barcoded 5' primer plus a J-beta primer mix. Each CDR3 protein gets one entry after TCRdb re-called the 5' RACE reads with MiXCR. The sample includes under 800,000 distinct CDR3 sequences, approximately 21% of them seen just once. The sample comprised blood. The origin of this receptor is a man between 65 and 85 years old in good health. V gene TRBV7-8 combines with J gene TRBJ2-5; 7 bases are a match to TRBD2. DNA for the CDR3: TGTGCCAGCAGCCCCCAACAGGTCAGACTAGCAGACCCCCAAGAGACCCAGTACTTC. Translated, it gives CASSPQQVRLADPQETQYF.